Below are 9 T cell receptor beta chains sequenced from a single sample in a study of CD8+CD57+ T cells in acquired aplastic anemia. Using genomic DNA as the template, TCR beta VDJ and CDR3 profiling was carried out. One entry per CDR3 protein results from TCRdb running MiXCR on the reads. The table has more than 150,000 distinct CDR3 sequences, 40% to 50% seen once. The sequenced sample consisted of sorted CD4+, CD8+, or CD8+CD57+ T cells (not recorded which) from PBMCs. These receptors were obtained from a human donor in good health.

J is TRBJ2-5 and V is TRBV29-1; the D is unclear. CDR1 SQVTM and CDR2 ANQGSEA come from the germline V gene. CDR3 length equals 13 residues. Trimming took 4 bases from V and 2 from J, leaving 11 bases between them. The CDR3 nucleotides are TGCAGCGTTGTCAGTCAGAGGCAAGAGACCCAGTACTTC. Translated, it gives CSVVSQRQETQYF.

CDR3 loop: CATSRVVRDYYNEQFF. The CDR3 bases are TGTGCCACCAGCAGAGTAGTCCGGGACTACTACAATGAGCAGTTCTTC. The V gene is TRBV15, the J gene TRBJ2-1, with 7 positions matching TRBD2. The CDR3 is made up of 16 amino acids. CDR1 and CDR2 (germline): LNHNV, YYDKDF (reference sequence). The trim removed 1 base at V and 3 bases at J, leaving 6 bases unmatched. Looking up the rest from reference TRBV15 and TRBJ2-1 gives the full variable domain: DAMVIQNPRYQVTQFGKPVTLSCSQTLNHNVMYWYQQKSSQAPKLLFHYYDKDFNNEADTPDNFQSRRPNTSFCFLDIRSPGLGDTAMYLCATSRVVRDYYNEQFFGPGTRLTVL.

The chain joins TRBV20-1 to TRBJ2-7; TRBD1 agrees at 10 bases. The CDR3 runs 15 residues. Per germline, CDR1 DFQATT and CDR2 SNEGSKA (reference sequence). The V and J ends lost 0 bases and 10 bases, in that order; junction bases with no gene match: 12. The CDR3 region is CSARDMDRGYGDQYF. For the CDR3, the DNA is TGCAGTGCTAGAGATATGGACAGGGGGTATGGGGATCAGTACTTC.

This clonotype showed up many times. The gene calls are TRBV5-4 and TRBJ1-5, with TRBD1 matching over 10 bases. The CDR3 runs to 17 residues. Germline loops: CDR1 SGHNT, CDR2 YYREEE (reference sequence). Trimming at V came to 4 bases and at J to 0 bases, leaving 7 bases not matched to a gene. This CDR3 is CASSAGQGITSNQPQHF. CDR3 bases: TGTGCCAGCAGCGCGGGACAGGGGATTACTAGCAATCAGCCCCAGCATTTT.

This clonotype was seen many times. One end of the junction does not line up with germline, which may come from a read error. The chain combines TRBV12-3 or TRBV12-4 with TRBJ1-2; 7 bases agree with TRBD1. The CDR3 extends over 13 amino acids. The CDR3 here is CASSLDREAGYTF. CDR3 bases: TGTGCCAGCAGCTTAGACAGGGAAGCTGGCTACACCTTC.

The chain recombines TRBV20-1 with TRBJ2-1, with D unresolved. CDR3 length equals 10 residues. Per the germline V gene, CDR1 is DFQATT and CDR2 is SNEGSKA (reference sequence). Trimming took 3 bases from V and 5 from J, leaving 2 bases between them. The DNA for the CDR3 is TGCAGTGCTAGTAACAATGAGCAGTTCTTC. Protein sequence: CSASNNEQFF.

The table lists this clonotype with many counts. V is TRBV5-5 and J is TRBJ2-7, with TRBD2 as a possible D gene (6 bases). Per germline, CDR1 SGHKS and CDR2 YYEKEE (reference sequence). V was pared by 2 bases and J by 5 bases, with 17 bases between. The CDR3 runs 15 residues. DNA of the CDR3: TGTGCCAGCAGCTTCTTGGACGGGAGAGGGGACGAGCAGTACTTC. Translated, it gives CASSFLDGRGDEQYF.

The genes are TRBV20-1 and TRBJ1-4, with D unclear. V was pared by 2 bases and J by 3 bases, with 10 bases between. CDR3 length: 14 residues. From germline, CDR1 is DFQATT and CDR2 SNEGSKA (reference sequence). The CDR3 region has the DNA TGCAGTGCTAGATCCCGGGAGGCTAATGAAAAACTGTTTTTT. This sequence encodes CSARSREANEKLFF.

The V call is TRBV6-1, the J call TRBJ1-1; 10 nucleotides match TRBD1. Germline CDR1 and CDR2: MNHNS and SASEGT. Losses at the gene ends were 6 bases for V and 5 bases for J; bases not matched to a gene: 9. This CDR3 region has 15 residues. In nucleotides, the CDR3 is TGTGCCAGCAGGCTCCGTAGGACAGGGGGTACTGAAGCTTTCTTT. Encoded protein: CASRLRRTGGTEAFF.